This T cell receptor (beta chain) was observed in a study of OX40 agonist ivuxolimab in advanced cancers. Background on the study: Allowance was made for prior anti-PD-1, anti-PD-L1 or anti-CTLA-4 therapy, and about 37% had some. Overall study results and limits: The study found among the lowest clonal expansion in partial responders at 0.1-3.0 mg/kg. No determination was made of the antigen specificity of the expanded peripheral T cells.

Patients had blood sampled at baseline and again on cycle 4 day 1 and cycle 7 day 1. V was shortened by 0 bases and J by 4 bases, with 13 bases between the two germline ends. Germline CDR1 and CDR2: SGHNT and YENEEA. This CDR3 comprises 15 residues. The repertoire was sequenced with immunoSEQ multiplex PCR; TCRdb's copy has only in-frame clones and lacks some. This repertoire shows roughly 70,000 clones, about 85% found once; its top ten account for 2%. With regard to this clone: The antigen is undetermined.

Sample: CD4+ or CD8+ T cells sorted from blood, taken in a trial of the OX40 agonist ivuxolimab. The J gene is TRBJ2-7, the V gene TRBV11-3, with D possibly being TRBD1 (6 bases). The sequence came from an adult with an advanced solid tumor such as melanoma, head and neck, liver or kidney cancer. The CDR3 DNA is TGTGCCAGCAGCTTAGATACACAGGGCCATTACGAGCAGTACTTC. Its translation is CASSLDTQGHYEQYF.